Included here is one T cell receptor beta chain sequence, with context. Its specificity is not known. Deletions cut 3 bases from V and 1 base from J, with 15 bases between. CDR3 length equals 16 residues. Germline-derived CDR1 and CDR2 are SGDLS and YYNGEE. The PCR contained 60 Vbeta and 13 Jbeta primers. TCRdb's table, derived via immunoSEQ multiplex PCR, lists solely in-frame clones and lacks some. The data hold 60,000 to 75,000 clones, with approximately 58% observed a single time. This record comes from a study of cytomegalovirus exposure and HLA in healthy donors. General study findings and limits: Among TCR sequences, most were rare, though some public TCRs appeared in many donors. For TCR beta chains, V- and J-gene trimming was later linked to a missense DCLRE1C variant. Later analysis showed TCR association rates varying by HLA locus, highest for DRB1 and lowest for HLA-C.

Healthy bone marrow donors formed the donor group. V usage is TRBV9 and J usage is TRBJ2-3; tentatively, D is TRBD2 (7 bases). The sequence was collected from a woman in her forties or fifties in good health and CMV-seronegative. The source material was PBMCs. CDR3 region: CASSAKGGIGTDTQYF. The CDR3 DNA is TGTGCCAGCAGCGCCAAGGGGGGGATCGGCACAGATACGCAGTATTTT.